Listed below are T cell receptor beta chains from one sample, sequenced in a study of T cell changes during pregnancy in multiple sclerosis. Repertoires were generated with immunoSEQ multiplex PCR, while TCRdb's copy carries only in-frame clones and drops some. The sample records roughly 63,000 clones, around 93% being singletons. The starting material was CD8+ T cells from peripheral blood mononuclear cells, obtained in the second trimester of pregnancy. These receptors originate from a female donor with multiple sclerosis, enrolled in a pregnancy study. Each CDR3 is given with its conserved first and last residue. The D gene is left open where the match is weak. Not all rows give a size; the values are once, few, many and, for expanded clones, a class.

.	.	TRBV15	TRBJ1-4	TGTGCCACCAGCAGAGACCCCCGGGCTAATGAAAAACTGTTTTTT	CATSRDPRANEKLFF
.	.	TRBV6-6	TRBJ1-1	TGTGCCAGCAGAGCTGGGAACACTGAAGCTTTCTTT	CASRAGNTEAFF
.	TRBD1	TRBV7-9	TRBJ2-5	TGTGCCAGCAGCTCTCCAATCGACAGGGGGGGGGAGACCCAGTACTTC	CASSSPIDRGGETQYF
.	.	TRBV2	TRBJ2-7	TGTGCCAGCAGTGGGAGACTCCTCTACGAGCAGTACTTC	CASSGRLLYEQYF
.	.	TRBV7-2	TRBJ2-2	TGTGCCAGCAGTACTCCCGGGACTCCAAACACCGGGGAGCTGTTTTTT	CASSTPGTPNTGELFF
.	TRBD1	TRBV7-3	TRBJ1-1	TGTGCCAGCAGCTTACCGGGACAGAGTGAAGCTTTCTTT	CASSLPGQSEAFF
.	.	TRBV4-2	TRBJ1-5	TGTGCCAGCAGCCAAAATGACGGAGATAGCAATCAGCCCCAGCATTTT	CASSQNDGDSNQPQHF
.	.	TRBV27	TRBJ1-1	TGTGCCAGCAGTTTACCAGGGTCAAGGGCAGCTTTCTTT	CASSLPGSRAAFF
medium-sized	TRBD1	TRBV5-4	TRBJ2-1	TGTGCCAGCAGAAGGGACAGTTACAATGAGCAGTTCTTC	CASRRDSYNEQFF
.	TRBD1	TRBV27	TRBJ2-2	TGTGCCAGCAGTTTGGGACAGGGGAACACCGGGGAGCTGTTTTTT	CASSLGQGNTGELFF
.	TRBD1	TRBV5-5	TRBJ2-7	TGTGCCAGCAGCCCCGGGACAGGGGAAGGGTACGAGCAGTACTTC	CASSPGTGEGYEQYF
once	.	TRBV29-1	TRBJ2-1	TGCAGCGTTAAACGACTAGAGATGGACAATGAGCAGTTCTTC	CSVKRLEMDNEQFF
.	.	TRBV5-1	TRBJ2-7	TGCGCCAGCAGCCCGGCTAGCCCACTCTACGAGCAGTACTTC	CASSPASPLYEQYF
.	TRBD2	TRBV2	TRBJ2-7	TGTGCCGCACGATACGGACTAGCGGGTCTGGACGAGCAGTACTTC	CAARYGLAGLDEQYF
.	TRBD2	TRBV27	TRBJ2-3	TGTGCCAGCAGTATGACTAGCGGTTGGGATACGCAGTATTTT	CASSMTSGWDTQYF
.	TRBD2	TRBV27	TRBJ2-1	TGTGCCAGCAGTTTAGCTAGCGGGAGAGCTAACAATGAGCAGTTCTTC	CASSLASGRANNEQFF
.	.	TRBV27	TRBJ2-7	TGTGCCAGCAGTTTTTCGGCAGGGGAAAGGTACGAGCAGTACTTC	CASSFSAGERYEQYF
.	TRBD1	TRBV5-8	TRBJ1-5	TGTGCCAGCAGCCCAGGACAGGGGAGTCAGCCCCAGCATTTT	CASSPGQGSQPQHF
.	TRBD2	TRBV7-9	TRBJ2-7	TGTGCCAGCAGCTCGGCGGGGACTACCAGCTCCTACGAGCAGTACTTC	CASSSAGTTSSYEQYF
.	TRBD1	TRBV27	TRBJ1-1	TGTGCAACCTTTGGGACAGGGGAAATGTACTACACTGAAGCTTTCTTT	CATFGTGEMYYTEAFF
.	TRBD1	TRBV18	TRBJ2-2	TGTGCCAGCTCACCGACAGGGGGGCCTCTCAACCGGGAGCTGTTTTTT	CASSPTGGPLNRELFF
.	TRBD2	TRBV4-3	TRBJ2-4	TGCGCCAGCAGCCAGCATGACTCGGCGGGGGGGCCGGGAAACATTCAGTACTTC	CASSQHDSAGGPGNIQYF
.	.	TRBV9	TRBJ2-1	TGTGCCAGCAGCGTAGTGGGGGGTGGTCATGAGCAGTTCTTC	CASSVVGGGHEQFF
once	.	TRBV29-1	TRBJ1-1	TGCAGCGTTGAACAGGGGTTTCCGAACACTGAAGCTTTCTTT	CSVEQGFPNTEAFF
.	.	TRBV6-6	TRBJ2-7	TGTGCCAGCAGTTACCGGGACATGGGGAAAGAGCAGTACTTC	CASSYRDMGKEQYF
.	TRBD2	TRBV6-1	TRBJ2-1	TGTGCCAGCAGTGCCCCTAGCGGGCGCTCCTACAATGAGCAGTTCTTC	CASSAPSGRSYNEQFF
once	.	TRBV7-9	TRBJ1-2	TGTGCCAGCAGTTCCCCCGGTCAGGGATTCGGCTACACCTTC	CASSSPGQGFGYTF
.	.	TRBV29-1	TRBJ2-1	TGCACAAGCCAGGTCCGGGGTGAGCAGTTCTTC	CTSQVRGEQFF
.	.	TRBV5-4	TRBJ2-3	TGTGCCAGCAGCTCGTCGGTCGTCGGTCCTTTTAATACGCAGTATTTT	CASSSSVVGPFNTQYF
.	TRBD2	TRBV29-1	TRBJ2-3	TGCAGCGTTGAGTCTAGCGGGGGGCCTACGGGAGATACGCAGTATTTT	CSVESSGGPTGDTQYF
.	.	TRBV27	TRBJ1-5	TGTGCCAGCAGTTTGGGGGGTGGACGGCCCCAGCATTTT	CASSLGGGRPQHF
.	TRBD1	TRBV9	TRBJ1-6	TGTGCCAGCAGCGCCGGGACAGTTGATAATTCACCCCTCCACTTT	CASSAGTVDNSPLHF
few	.	TRBV7-3	TRBJ1-1	TGTGCCAGCAGCTTAGGACAGAACACTGAAGCTTTCTTT	CASSLGQNTEAFF
.	.	TRBV4-1	TRBJ1-1	TGCGCCAGCAGCCAAGCCCAGACAGGTCTGAACACTGAAGCTTTCTTT	CASSQAQTGLNTEAFF
.	TRBD2	TRBV4-3	TRBJ2-5	TGCGCCAGCAGCCAAGATCTCCATAGCGGGGGGGCCGAGGGGGAGACCCAGTACTTC	CASSQDLHSGGAEGETQYF
.	TRBD1	TRBV27	TRBJ2-4	TGTGCCAGCGGCGACAGGGTCAACATTCAGTACTTC	CASGDRVNIQYF
many	.	TRBV6-5	TRBJ1-2	TGTGCCAGCAGTGCCCAGGGTGGCAGCTATGGCTACACCTTC	CASSAQGGSYGYTF
few	.	TRBV6-1	TRBJ1-3	TGTGCCAGCAGTGAATGGGGCATGTACTCTGGAAACACCATATATTTT	CASSEWGMYSGNTIYF
.	.	TRBV11-3	TRBJ1-5	TGTGCCAGCAAGAAAGCCACAGGGTTTAGCAATCAGCCCCAGCATTTT	CASKKATGFSNQPQHF
.	TRBD1	TRBV5-1	TRBJ2-1	TGCGCCAGCAGCTGGACAGGGCTGTACAATGAGCAGTTCTTC	CASSWTGLYNEQFF
.	.	TRBV7-9	TRBJ1-2	TGTGCCAGCAGCTTAGCGCAAGAGTTGGATGGCTACACCTTC	CASSLAQELDGYTF
.	TRBD1	TRBV2	TRBJ1-2	TGTGCCAGCATGGGACAGGGGGTTCGGGGCTATGGCTACACCTTC	CASMGQGVRGYGYTF
.	.	TRBV7-8	TRBJ1-5	TGTGCCTCCATGGGGCCCGGCCAGCCCCAGCATTTT	CASMGPGQPQHF
.	.	TRBV11-2	TRBJ1-4	TGTGCCAGCAGCTTGGTATTTGAGGCTAATGAAAAACTGTTTTTT	CASSLVFEANEKLFF
.	TRBD1	TRBV28	TRBJ2-3	TGTGCCAGCAGGCAGCCCGGGACAGGGGGCACAGATACGCAGTATTTT	CASRQPGTGGTDTQYF